This T cell receptor (beta chain) was obtained from a study of T cell changes during pregnancy in multiple sclerosis. From germline, CDR1 is MNHNY and CDR2 SVGAGI (reference sequence). After removal of 6 bases from V and 3 bases from J, the junction contained 7 bases not matched to a gene. The CDR3 runs 15 residues. Produced via immunoSEQ multiplex PCR; TCRdb's table is partial and in-frame only. This table holds tens of thousands of clones, approximately 92% found once. This chain uses TRBV6-6 with TRBJ1-5, with 8 bases lining up with TRBD1. This receptor was taken from a female donor with multiple sclerosis, enrolled in a pregnancy study. The material was CD8+ T cells from peripheral blood mononuclear cells, obtained after pregnancy. The CDR3 sequence is CASRYGQGDNQPQHF. In DNA form, the CDR3 reads TGTGCCAGCAGATACGGACAGGGTGACAATCAGCCCCAGCATTTT.